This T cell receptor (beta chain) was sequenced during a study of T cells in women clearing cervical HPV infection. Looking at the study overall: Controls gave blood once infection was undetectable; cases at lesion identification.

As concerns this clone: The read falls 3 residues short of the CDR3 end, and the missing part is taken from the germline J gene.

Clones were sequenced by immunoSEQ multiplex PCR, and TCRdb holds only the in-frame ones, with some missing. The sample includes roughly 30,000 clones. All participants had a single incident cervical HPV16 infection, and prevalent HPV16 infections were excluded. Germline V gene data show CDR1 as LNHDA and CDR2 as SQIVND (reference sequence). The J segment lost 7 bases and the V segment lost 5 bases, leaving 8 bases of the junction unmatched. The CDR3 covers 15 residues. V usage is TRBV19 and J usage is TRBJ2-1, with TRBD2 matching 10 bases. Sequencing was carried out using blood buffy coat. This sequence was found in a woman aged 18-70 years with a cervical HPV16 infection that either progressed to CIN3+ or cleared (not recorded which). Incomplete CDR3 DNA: TGTGCCAGTAGTCTGAGCGGGGGGGCTTATAATGAG. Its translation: CASSLSGGAYNE. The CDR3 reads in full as CASSLSGGAYNEQFF.